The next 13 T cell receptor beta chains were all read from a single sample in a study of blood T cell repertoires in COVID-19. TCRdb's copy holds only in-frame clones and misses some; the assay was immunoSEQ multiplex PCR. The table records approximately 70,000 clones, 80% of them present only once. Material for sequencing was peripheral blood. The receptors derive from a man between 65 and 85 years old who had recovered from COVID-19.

The CDR3 region has the DNA TGCGCCAGCAGCTGGACAGGGGGCGAGGAAAAACTGTTTTTT. Translated: CASSWTGGEEKLFF. This sequence joins TRBV5-1 and TRBJ1-4, with 11 bases lining up with TRBD1. Germline CDR1 and CDR2: SGHRS and YFSETQ. V lost 3 bases, J lost 8 bases, and 3 bases stayed unmatched. This CDR3 comprises 14 residues.

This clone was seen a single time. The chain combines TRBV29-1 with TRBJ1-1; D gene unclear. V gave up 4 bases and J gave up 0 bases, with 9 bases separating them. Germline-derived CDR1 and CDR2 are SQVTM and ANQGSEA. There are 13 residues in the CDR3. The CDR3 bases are TGCAGCGTTGGGAGAGCAATGAACACTGAAGCTTTCTTT. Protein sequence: CSVGRAMNTEAFF.

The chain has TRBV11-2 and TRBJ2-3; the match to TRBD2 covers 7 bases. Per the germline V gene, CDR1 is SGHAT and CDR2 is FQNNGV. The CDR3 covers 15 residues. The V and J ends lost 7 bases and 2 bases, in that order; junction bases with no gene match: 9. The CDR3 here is CASTQRGRSTDTQYF. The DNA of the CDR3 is TGTGCCAGCACCCAGCGGGGCAGATCCACAGATACGCAGTATTTT.

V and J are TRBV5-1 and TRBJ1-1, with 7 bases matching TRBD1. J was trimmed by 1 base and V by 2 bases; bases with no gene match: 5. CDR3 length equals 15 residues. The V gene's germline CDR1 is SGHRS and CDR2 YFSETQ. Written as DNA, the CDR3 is TGCGCCAGCAGCTTAGATGGGACAGCGAACACTGAAGCTTTCTTT. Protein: CASSLDGTANTEAFF.

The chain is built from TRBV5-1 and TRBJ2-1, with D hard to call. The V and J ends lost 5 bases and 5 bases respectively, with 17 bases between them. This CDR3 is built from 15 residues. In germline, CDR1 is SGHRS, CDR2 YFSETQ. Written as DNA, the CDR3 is TGCGCCAGCAGTCGGAGTGGCCCTAGGAACAATGAGCAGTTCTTC. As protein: CASSRSGPRNNEQFF.

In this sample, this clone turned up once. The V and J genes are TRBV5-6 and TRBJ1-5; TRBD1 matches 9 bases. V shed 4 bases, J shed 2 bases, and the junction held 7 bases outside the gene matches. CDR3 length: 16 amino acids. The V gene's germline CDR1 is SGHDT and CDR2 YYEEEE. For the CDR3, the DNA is TGTGCCAGCAGCATACAGGGGGCGCATGGCAATCAGCCCCAGCATTTT. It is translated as CASSIQGAHGNQPQHF.

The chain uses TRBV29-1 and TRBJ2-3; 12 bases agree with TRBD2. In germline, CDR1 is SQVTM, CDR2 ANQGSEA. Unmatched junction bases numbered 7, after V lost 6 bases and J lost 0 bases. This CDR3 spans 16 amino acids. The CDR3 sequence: CSVDGLAGKSTDTQYF. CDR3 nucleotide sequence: TGCAGCGTCGACGGACTAGCGGGAAAAAGCACAGATACGCAGTATTTT.

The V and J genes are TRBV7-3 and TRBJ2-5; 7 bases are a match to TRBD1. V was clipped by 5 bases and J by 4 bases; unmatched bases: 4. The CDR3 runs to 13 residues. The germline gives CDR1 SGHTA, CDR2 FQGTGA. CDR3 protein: CASSVNRGETQYF. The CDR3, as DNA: TGTGCCAGCAGCGTAAACAGGGGAGAGACCCAGTACTTC. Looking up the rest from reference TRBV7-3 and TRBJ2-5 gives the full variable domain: GAGVSQTPSNKVTEKGKYVELRCDPISGHTALYWYRQSLGQGPEFLIYFQGTGAADDSGLPNDRFFAVRPEGSVSTLKIQRTERGDSAVYLCASSVNRGETQYFGPGTRLLVL.

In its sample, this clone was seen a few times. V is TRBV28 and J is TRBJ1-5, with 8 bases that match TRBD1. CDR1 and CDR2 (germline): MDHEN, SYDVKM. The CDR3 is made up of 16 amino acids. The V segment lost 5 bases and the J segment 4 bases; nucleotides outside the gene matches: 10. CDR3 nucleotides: TGTGCCAGCAGTCCGATCCTTCGACAGGGGAATCAGCCCCAGCATTTT. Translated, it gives CASSPILRQGNQPQHF.

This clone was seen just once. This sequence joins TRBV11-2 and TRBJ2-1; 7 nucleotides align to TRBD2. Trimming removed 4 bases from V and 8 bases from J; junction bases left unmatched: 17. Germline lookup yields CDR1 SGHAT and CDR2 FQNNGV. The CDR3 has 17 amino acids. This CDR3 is CASSSSFGGSARDEQFF. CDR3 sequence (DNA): TGTGCCAGCAGCTCATCCTTCGGCGGGAGCGCTAGGGATGAGCAGTTCTTC.

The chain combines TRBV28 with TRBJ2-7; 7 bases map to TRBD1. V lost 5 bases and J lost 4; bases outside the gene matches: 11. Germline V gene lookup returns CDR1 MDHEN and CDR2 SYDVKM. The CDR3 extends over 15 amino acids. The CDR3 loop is CASSPAGTDPYEQYF. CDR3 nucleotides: TGTGCCAGCAGTCCGGCCGGGACAGACCCGTACGAGCAGTACTTC.

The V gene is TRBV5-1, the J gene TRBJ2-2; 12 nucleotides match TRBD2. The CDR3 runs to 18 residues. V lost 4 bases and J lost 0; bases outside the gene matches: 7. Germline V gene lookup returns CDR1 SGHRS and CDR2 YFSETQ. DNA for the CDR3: TGCGCCAGCAGCGTAAGACTAGCGGGGGCTTCGAACACCGGGGAGCTGTTTTTT. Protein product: CASSVRLAGASNTGELFF.

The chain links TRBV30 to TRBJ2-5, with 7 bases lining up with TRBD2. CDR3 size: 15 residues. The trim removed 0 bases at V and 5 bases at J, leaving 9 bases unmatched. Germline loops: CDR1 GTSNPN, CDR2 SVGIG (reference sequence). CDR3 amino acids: CAWSVRAGRVETQYF. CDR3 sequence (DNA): TGTGCCTGGAGTGTACGAGCGGGACGGGTGGAGACCCAGTACTTC.